Following are 23 T cell receptor beta chains from one sample sequenced in a study of T cells after yellow fever vaccination. Each CDR3 protein gets one entry after TCRdb re-called the 5' RACE reads with MiXCR. Of under 550,000 distinct CDR3 sequences listed, just over 20% are singletons. The sequences come from PBMCs, collected 21 days after the first yellow fever vaccination. These receptors were taken from a man aged 18-30 years who received the YFV17D yellow fever vaccine.

On this clonotype itself: A much larger clonotype is one base distant, so this may be a read error. The V gene is TRBV5-1, the J gene TRBJ2-5; D not resolved. The CDR3 is 17 amino acids. Per germline, CDR1 SGHRS and CDR2 YFSETQ. This CDR3 is CASSPSIAAPYQETEYF. The CDR3 nucleotides read TGCGCCAGCAGCCCCTCCATTGCGGCCCCGTACCAAGAGACCGAGTACTTC.

The chain employs TRBV23-1 and TRBJ1-5; perhaps TRBD1 as D (5 bases). TRBV23-1 is filed as an ORF, its function uncertain. The ends were cut back, 4 bases at V and 0 bases at J, with 13 bases in the middle. The CDR3 runs 16 residues. The CDR3 loop is CASSRSGPYSNQPQHF. The CDR3, as DNA: TGCGCCAGCAGTCGGTCAGGGCCCTATAGCAATCAGCCCCAGCATTTT.

The table lists this clonotype with a few counts. The chain employs TRBV7-2 and TRBJ1-1; D uncertain. V was shortened by 5 bases and J by 1 base, with 11 bases between the two germline ends. There are 14 residues in the CDR3. The germline V gene encodes CDR1 SGHTA and CDR2 FQGNSA. CDR3 nucleotides: TGTGCCAGCAGCGGGCCCTGGGCGAACACTGAAGCTTTCTTT. Its translation: CASSGPWANTEAFF.

This clonotype was observed a handful of times. The gene calls are TRBV4-2 and TRBJ1-2; a weak D match, TRBD1 (5 bases). V gave up 1 base and J gave up 1 base, with 10 bases separating them. The V gene's germline CDR1 is LGHNA and CDR2 YNFKEQ. CDR3 length: 15 residues. CDR3 loop: CASSQASRVNYGYTF. Written as DNA, the CDR3 is TGTGCCAGCAGCCAAGCTTCCAGGGTTAACTATGGCTACACCTTC.

This clonotype has more than one count but fewer than ten. This chain links TRBV11-2 with TRBJ2-5; maybe TRBD1 (6 bases). V lost 2 bases and J 2 bases, leaving 12 bases between the germline ends. Looked up from germline, CDR1 is SGHAT and CDR2 is FQNNGV. The CDR3 loop spans 15 amino acids. DNA of the CDR3: TGTGCCAGCAGCTTACCCCGGACAGAACAAGAGACCCAGTACTTC. This gives the protein CASSLPRTEQETQYF. The full variable domain, rest sourced from reference TRBV11-2 and TRBJ2-5, is EAGVAQSPRYKIIEKRQSVAFWCNPISGHATLYWYQQILGQGPKLLIQFQNNGVVDDSQLPKDRFSAERLKGVDSTLKIQPAKLEDSAVYLCASSLPRTEQETQYFGPGTRLLVL.

This clonotype was found a few times. This chain links TRBV6-5 with TRBJ2-1; tentatively, D is TRBD2 (7 bases). The length of the CDR3 is 15 residues. Germline values: CDR1 MNHEY, CDR2 SVGAGI. V was shortened by 4 bases and J by 4 bases, with 14 bases between the two germline ends. CDR3 protein: CASSSGGAGYNEQFF. The CDR3 DNA reads TGTGCCAGCAGTTCTGGGGGGGCTGGATACAATGAGCAGTTCTTC.

This clonotype showed up just a few times. The gene calls are TRBV20-1 and TRBJ1-1; D is uncertain. The CDR3 has 12 amino acids. Germline V gives CDR1 DFQATT, CDR2 SNEGSKA (reference sequence). V was pared by 3 bases and J by 4 bases, with 9 bases between. Here the CDR3 reads CSARRALTEAFF. In DNA, the CDR3 is TGCAGTGCTAGGAGGGCTCTCACTGAAGCTTTCTTT.

Comment on this clonotype: A single base separates this from a much larger clone, so it may be a read error. The chain recombines TRBV5-1 with TRBJ2-1; TRBD2 might be the D (5 bases). V lost 2 bases, J lost 8 bases, and 8 bases lay in between. The V gene's germline CDR1 is SGHRS and CDR2 YFSETQ. This CDR3 region has 12 residues. CDR3 sequence: CASSFGLHEQFF. The CDR3 DNA follows: TGCGCCAGCAGCTTCGGACTCCATGAGCAGTTCTTC.

The V call is TRBV21-1, the J call TRBJ1-2; the table's D call of TRBD1 was not tested on the DNA. TRBV21-1 is reported as a pseudogene. This CDR3 is built from 14 residues. CDR3 protein: CASGSTGGCYGYTF. In DNA form, the CDR3 reads TGTGCCAGCGGATCGACAGGGGGATGCTATGGCTACACCTTC.

This clonotype was detected a few times. The rearrangement links TRBV6-5 to TRBJ1-6, with a possible D match to TRBD1 (6 bases). V was clipped by 1 base and J by 7 bases, with 8 bases between them. The CDR3 covers 14 residues. From germline, CDR1 is MNHEY and CDR2 SVGAGI. As DNA, the CDR3 is TGTGCCAGCAGTTACTTAGGGGGGAATTCACCCCTCCACTTT. Protein sequence: CASSYLGGNSPLHF.

This clonotype was seen more than once but under ten times. This chain connects TRBV6-5 to TRBJ2-3; 10 bases align to TRBD2. The CDR3 spans 19 residues. J lost 2 bases, V lost 0 bases, and 11 bases had no gene match. Germline V gene lookup returns CDR1 MNHEY and CDR2 SVGAGI. The chain's CDR3 is CASSYSIPSSGGFTDTQYF. For the CDR3, the DNA is TGTGCCAGCAGTTACTCGATCCCCTCTAGCGGGGGATTCACAGATACGCAGTATTTT.

This clonotype was observed a handful of times. The chain links TRBV25-1 to TRBJ2-7; D is perhaps TRBD1 (6 bases). CDR1 and CDR2 (germline): MGHDK, SYGVNS. Trimming removed 3 bases from V and 3 bases from J, with 15 bases in between. The CDR3 sequence is 15 residues long. The CDR3 DNA is TGTGCCAGCAGTGATGGCGAGACAGGCGACTACGAGCAGTACGTC. Translated, it gives CASSDGETGDYEQYV.

The chain uses TRBV11-3 and TRBJ2-2; the match to TRBD2 covers 7 bases. Trimming cost V 5 bases and J 7 bases; bases outside gene matches: 10. The CDR3 has 15 residues. The germline V gene encodes CDR1 SGHNT and CDR2 YENEEA. As DNA, the CDR3 is TGTGCCAGCAGCGCGGGGGTCCAGGGAGTCGGGGAGCTGTTTTTT. The encoded protein is CASSAGVQGVGELFF.

V and J are TRBV20-1 and TRBJ2-3, with unresolved D. The CDR3 extends over 12 amino acids. Trimming took off 7 bases at V and 5 bases at J, with 13 bases between the two ends. Germline CDR1 reads DFQATT; CDR2 reads SNEGSKA (reference sequence). This chain's CDR3 is CSVPDRKDTQYF. As DNA, the CDR3 is TGCAGTGTCCCGGACCGCAAAGATACGCAGTATTTT.

The CDR3 loop is CASSYSGTAYEQYV. The CDR3 DNA follows: TGTGCCAGCAGTTACTCTGGGACCGCCTACGAGCAGTACGTC. This chain connects TRBV6-5 to TRBJ2-7, with D possibly called TRBD1 or TRBD2 (5 bases each). Germline V gives CDR1 MNHEY, CDR2 SVGAGI. This CDR3 has 14 residues. V dropped 0 bases and J dropped 2 bases, with 8 bases sitting between them.

This clonotype was observed at least ten times. The chain has TRBV29-1 and TRBJ2-3; TRBD1 or TRBD2 may be the D gene (5 bases each). Germline V gene lookup returns CDR1 SQVTM and CDR2 ANQGSEA. Trimming pared 7 bases from V and 0 bases from J, leaving 20 bases between. The CDR3 length is 16 residues. DNA of the CDR3: TGCAGCGCCAGAGGACTTCTTGGGGCTAGCACAGATACGCAGTATTTT. As protein: CSARGLLGASTDTQYF.

The V and J genes are TRBV5-1 and TRBJ1-5; D ambiguous. Germline lookup yields CDR1 SGHRS and CDR2 YFSETQ. V dropped 5 bases and J dropped 3 bases, with 9 bases sitting between them. The CDR3 totals 13 residues. The CDR3 DNA reads as TGCGCCAGCAGACTAGACTTCAATCAGCCCCAGCATTTT. It translates to CASRLDFNQPQHF.

J is TRBJ2-1 and V is TRBV7-9; D gene ambiguous. V was clipped by 1 base and J by 4 bases, with 8 bases between them. The CDR3 has 14 residues. Germline V gene sequence: CDR1 SEHNR, CDR2 FQNEAQ (reference sequence). The CDR3 nucleotides read TGTGCCAGCAGCTTAGGTTCCCGGTACAATGAGCAGTTCTTC. This translates into CASSLGSRYNEQFF.

The chain uses TRBV19 and TRBJ2-3; 7 bases agree with TRBD1. The V and J ends lost 0 bases and 2 bases, in that order; junction bases with no gene match: 11. Germline V gene data show CDR1 as LNHDA and CDR2 as SQIVND (reference sequence). The CDR3 covers 18 residues. CDR3 in amino acids: CASSIEGPDRAHTDTQYF. As DNA, the CDR3 is TGTGCCAGTAGTATAGAGGGTCCCGACAGGGCCCACACAGATACGCAGTATTTT.

This clonotype was counted only a few times. The V gene is TRBV7-3, the J gene TRBJ1-1; no clear D. CDR3 length: 13 residues. The germline V and J ends were trimmed by 5 bases and 10 bases, with 17 bases remaining between them. The germline CDR1 and CDR2 sequences are SGHTA and FQGTGA. CDR3 protein: CASSLIRGERAFF. DNA for the CDR3: TGTGCCAGCAGCCTAATTCGCGGGGAGCGAGCTTTCTTT.

This chain uses TRBV6-2 or TRBV6-3 with TRBJ1-1; the D gene is possibly TRBD1 (5 bases). V was pared by 6 bases and J by 1 base, with 12 bases between. Per germline, CDR1 MNHEY and CDR2 SVGEGT. The CDR3 runs to 14 residues. The CDR3 region has the DNA TGTGCCAGCAGGACGGGACTCCGGAACACTGAAGCTTTCTTT. Translating it yields CASRTGLRNTEAFF.

This clonotype was counted only a few times. The genes are TRBV27 and TRBJ2-1; either TRBD1 or TRBD2 may fit D (6 bases each). The V end was cut by 11 bases, the J end by 7 bases, with 15 bases between. Germline V gene lookup returns CDR1 MNHEY and CDR2 SMNVEV (reference sequence). The length of the CDR3 is 12 residues. The CDR3 DNA sequence: TGTGCCTCCGTGGGGGGCGGAAATGAGCAGTTCTTC. Translated, it gives CASVGGGNEQFF.

This chain connects TRBV12-3 or TRBV12-4 to TRBJ1-1; D not resolved. The CDR3 runs to 11 residues. Deletions cut 5 bases from V and 6 bases from J, with 7 bases between. DNA of the CDR3: TGTGCCAGCAGTGGGATGGCTGAAGCTTTCTTT. Protein sequence: CASSGMAEAFF.